Below, one T cell receptor (beta chain) is given with its context. The antigen remains undetermined. Sequencing was performed with immunoSEQ multiplex PCR; in TCRdb, only in-frame clones are kept and a portion is missing. The profile shows under 60,000 clones, about 86% of them singletons. This sample was included in a study of T cell responses to AZD1222 COVID-19 vaccine. Study overall: The analysis combined second doses at about 4 or about 12 weeks.

V was clipped by 4 bases and J by 5 bases, with 18 bases between them. This CDR3 contains 15 residues. Germline V gene data show CDR1 as SGHTA and CDR2 as FQGNSA. The study, taken as a whole, reports: CD4 TCRs linked to vaccination spanned spike, dominating at 160-218 and 743-854.

The chain couples TRBV7-2 to TRBJ2-7; D may correspond to TRBD1 or TRBD2 (6 bases each). The sample here was peripheral blood, taken on day 0 of AZD1222 vaccination. The sequence was collected from an adult in good health. CDR3 bases: TGTGCCAGCAGCTCGACCCGGGGGCTCTCTAACGAGCAGTACTTC. This sequence encodes CASSSTRGLSNEQYF.